This T cell receptor (beta chain) was profiled in a study of blood T cell repertoires in COVID-19. Method: immunoSEQ multiplex PCR; TCRdb's copy keeps in-frame clones and lacks some. This table holds approximately 120,000 clones, approximately 85% found once. The CDR3 extends over 13 amino acids. CDR1 MDHEN and CDR2 SYDVKM come from the germline V gene. V shed 2 bases and J 7 bases; nucleotides not matched to a gene: 1. Source material: peripheral blood. The receptor comes from a woman older than 75 with COVID-19, enrolled during active disease. The chain carries TRBV28 and TRBJ2-1; 8 bases are shared with TRBD1. CDR3 nucleotide sequence: TGTGCCAGCAGTTTACAGGGGGCGAATGAGCAGTTCTTC. It encodes CASSLQGANEQFF.